Detailed here is one T cell receptor (beta chain). The antigen remains unidentified. The data originate from a study of graft-versus-host responses after intestinal transplantation. Background on the study: Transplant types were multivisceral, liver-intestinal, or isolated intestinal. Recipients across the board were started on anti-thymocyte globulin induction, then kept on tacrolimus and steroids for about 3 years. Study-wide results and caveats: Researchers found GvH clones in recipient marrow, and some showed up first in ileum or blood. Early post-transplant declines in HvG were associated with peak levels of circulating GvH clones.

The method was immunoSEQ multiplex PCR; TCRdb's version includes in-frame clones alone and lacks a portion of them. The sample includes 9,500 or so clones, roughly 90% of them seen just once. The source material was PBMCs, sampled 230 to 250 days after intestinal transplant. The sequence came from a human patient who received an intestinal transplant, so some T cells may come from the graft donor.

For the CDR3, the DNA is TGTGCCAGCAGCTTGGTCGGAGGGGGCAGCCCCAGGGAGCAGTTCTTC. This encodes CASSLVGGGSPREQFF. The chain carries TRBV5-8 and TRBJ2-1; maybe TRBD1 (7 bases). Per the germline V gene, CDR1 is SGHTS and CDR2 is YDEGEE. V was clipped by 0 bases and J by 10 bases, with 20 bases between them. The CDR3 length is 16 residues. The full variable domain, in which reference TRBV5-8 and TRBJ2-1 provide the parts outside the CDR3, is EAGVTQSPTHLIKTRGQQATLRCSPISGHTSVYWYQQALGLGLQFLLWYDEGEERNRGNFPPRFSGRQFPNYSSELNVNALELEDSALYLCASSLVGGGSPREQFFGPGTRLTVL.